This T cell receptor beta chain derives from a study of early T cells in non-severe SARS-CoV-2 infection (dated by TCRdb to 2020 to 2023). As for the study more broadly: Because TCR sequencing was done on bulk RNA from unsorted whole blood, the alpha and beta chains could not be paired.

Receptor amplification or capture employed 5' RACE. The run used a NextSeq 500. To correct for sequencing error and PCR bias, the TCR library protocol tagged individual cDNA molecules with unique molecular identifiers. TCR alpha and beta chains were both sequenced, and the abundances of alpha and beta sequences in each sample were closely correlated with each other. The published analysis was carried out like this. Decombinator V4 was used to annotate TCR sequences for V gene, J gene and CDR3. Expanded TCRs were defined as changing significantly between any two time points under a Poisson model with p below 0.0001. Abundances of TCRs were expressed as counts per million after normalisation to the total number of TCRs sequenced in each sample. MAIT TCRs were defined by TRAV1-2 paired with TRAJ12, TRAJ20 or TRAJ33, and iNKT TCRs by TRAV10 paired with TRAJ18. VDJdb, accessed on 1 November 2021, was searched for TCRs annotated for CMV, EBV and SARS-CoV-2, and TCRs annotated for more than one antigen were excluded. TCRdb trimmed public reads at Q25 via fastp, called clones via MiXCR and kept in-frame beta chains. Each CDR3 protein appears once, grouped with its most common genes and DNA. TCRdb's processing, not the study's, gives the V and J calls here. This sample has tens of thousands of distinct CDR3 sequences in its table, and approximately 5.1% of those were observed once. Clones ranked in the top ten supply around 25% of the sample.

Regarding this clonotype: Its antigen remains undetermined. No base quality information exists; no much larger clone differs at one position.

The study was a case-control design nested within a healthcare worker cohort in London, UK, with weekly nasopharyngeal swab PCR tests and blood sampling. Healthcare workers were recruited between 23 and 31 March 2020, during the week of the UK lockdown, and were followed weekly for up to roughly 16 weeks. Here V drops 1 base and J drops 5 bases, and the junction holds 11 bases not matched to any gene. The cysteine opens and the phenylalanine closes a CDR3 of 16 amino acids. Solely the CDR3 DNA is kept, with 48 bases framed from the first base. Taken from the germline V gene, the CDR1 and CDR2 loops are MNHNS and SASEGT. Study-wide findings and limitations: VDJdb matching was skewed toward anti-spike CD8 responses, so virus-specific expansions were likely underestimated and private and CD4 specificities were missed.

This chain joins TRBV6-1 to TRBJ2-7, with TRBD1 matching 7 junction bases. This TCR derives from an adult who was a healthcare worker with PCR-confirmed SARS-CoV-2 infection or an uninfected control (not recorded which). Sequencing used whole blood. The CDR3 region reads CASSEEGKGAVDEQYF. The DNA is TGTGCCAGCAGTGAAGAGGGGAAGGGGGCTGTGGACGAGCAGTACTTC.